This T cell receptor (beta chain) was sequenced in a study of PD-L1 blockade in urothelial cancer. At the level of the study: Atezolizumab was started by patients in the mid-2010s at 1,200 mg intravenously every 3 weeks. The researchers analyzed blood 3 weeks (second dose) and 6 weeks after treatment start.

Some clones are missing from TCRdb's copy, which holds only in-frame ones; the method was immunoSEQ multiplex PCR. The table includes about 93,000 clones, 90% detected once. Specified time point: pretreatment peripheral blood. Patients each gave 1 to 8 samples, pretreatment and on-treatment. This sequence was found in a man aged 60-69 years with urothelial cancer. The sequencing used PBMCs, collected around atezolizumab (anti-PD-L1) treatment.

The CDR3 DNA is TGTGCCAGCAGCTTCAGGACAGCCACCGGGGAGCTGTTTTTT. As protein: CASSFRTATGELFF. V gene TRBV7-2 combines with J gene TRBJ2-2, with D perhaps matching TRBD1 (6 bases). V lost 3 bases and J lost 4, with 9 bases in between. The CDR3 totals 14 residues. Germline-derived CDR1 and CDR2 are SGHTA and FQGNSA.